Below, 29 T cell receptor beta chains from the same sample are listed, as sequenced in a study of blood T cell repertoires in COVID-19 (TCRdb year 2020). Libraries came from the immunoSEQ multiplex PCR assay. Not all clones reach the TCRdb copy of this immuneACCESS table, which keeps in-frame sequences only. Checked studies attribute under half of the gap to unresolved V genes and leave the rest unexplained. Across this sample there are 45,000 to 50,000 clones, with around 90% seen only once. About 10% of the sample comes from the top ten. Sequencing used peripheral blood. These receptors originate from a middle-aged man with active COVID-19.

The chain is built from TRBV2 and TRBJ2-1, with 7 bases identical to TRBD2. The CDR3 length is 14 residues. Germline V gives CDR1 SNHLY, CDR2 FYNNEI. Trimming removed 10 bases from V and 3 bases from J; junction bases left unmatched: 9. The chain's CDR3 is CAIGSGLIYNEQFF. The CDR3 DNA reads TGTGCCATTGGGTCGGGACTAATCTACAATGAGCAGTTCTTC.

This chain uses TRBV19 with TRBJ1-4; 9 bases fit TRBD1. The CDR3 spans 14 residues. Germline V gene sequence: CDR1 LNHDA, CDR2 SQIVND (reference sequence). V gave up 7 bases and J gave up 6 bases; unmatched junction bases: 6. CDR3 nucleotide sequence: TGTGCCAGTACTACGGACAGGGGTGATGAAAAACTGTTTTTT. Translated, it gives CASTTDRGDEKLFF.

A single count supports this clone. This rearrangement joins TRBV27 to TRBJ1-3; 7 nucleotides align to TRBD1. The CDR3 spans 15 residues. The V gene's germline CDR1 is MNHEY and CDR2 SMNVEV (reference sequence). After removal of 6 bases from V and 0 bases from J, the junction contained 5 bases not matched to a gene. The CDR3 nucleotides read TGTGCCAGCAGAAACCAGGGGGGCTCTGGAAACACCATATATTTT. Its protein product is CASRNQGGSGNTIYF.

This chain uses TRBV28 with TRBJ1-1; perhaps TRBD1 as D (6 bases). The CDR3 is 17 amino acids. Trimming cost V 4 bases and J 0 bases, with 18 bases left between them. The germline V gene encodes CDR1 MDHEN and CDR2 SYDVKM. The CDR3 sequence: CASSSPGAKAMNTEAFF. The CDR3 nucleotides are TGTGCCAGCAGTTCTCCAGGGGCTAAGGCCATGAACACTGAAGCTTTCTTT. The full variable domain, in which reference TRBV28 and TRBJ1-1 provide the parts outside the CDR3, is DVKVTQSSRYLVKRTGEKVFLECVQDMDHENMFWYRQDPGLGLRLIYFSYDVKMKEKGDIPEGYSVSREKKERFSLILESASTNQTSMYLCASSSPGAKAMNTEAFFGQGTRLTVV.

This clone turned up a few times. V and J are TRBV19 and TRBJ1-1; 8 bases line up with TRBD1. CDR1 is LNHDA, CDR2 SQIVND, per germline (reference sequence). V lost 5 bases, J lost 0 bases, and 8 bases stayed unmatched. This CDR3 has 16 amino acids. For the CDR3, the DNA is TGTGCCAGTAGTCAGGGACAGGCTACTATGAACACTGAAGCTTTCTTT. Its protein is CASSQGQATMNTEAFF.

The chain links TRBV3-1 (or the pseudogene TRBV3-2) to TRBJ2-5; D is uncertain. The CDR3 loop spans 14 amino acids. V lost 0 bases and J 4 bases, leaving 9 bases between the germline ends. Germline V gives CDR1 LGHDT, CDR2 YNNKEL (reference sequence). The CDR3 reads CASSQDQLGETQYF. The CDR3 DNA is TGTGCCAGCAGCCAAGATCAGCTAGGAGAGACCCAGTACTTC.

The chain recombines TRBV7-2 with TRBJ2-7, with 9 nucleotides matching TRBD2. CDR1 is SGHTA and CDR2 is FQGNSA in the germline V gene. V trimming: 4 bases; J trimming: 1 base; junction bases outside the gene matches: 5. This CDR3 spans 15 amino acids. The CDR3 bases are TGTGCCAGCAGCTCGGCTAGCGGGATTTCCTACGAGCAGTACTTC. Its translation: CASSSASGISYEQYF.

The chain couples TRBV5-1 to TRBJ2-1, with D uncertain. Germline-derived CDR1 and CDR2 are SGHRS and YFSETQ. Trimming removed 4 bases at V and 0 bases at J, with 8 bases between. The CDR3 is 14 amino acids. The CDR3 DNA is TGCGCCAGCAGCGAGGATAGCTCCTACAATGAGCAGTTCTTC. Translation: CASSEDSSYNEQFF.

The chain couples TRBV28 to TRBJ2-7; TRBD2 agrees at 7 bases. The germline V gene has CDR1 MDHEN and CDR2 SYDVKM. This CDR3 contains 15 residues. V lost 8 bases, J lost 2 bases, and 12 bases stayed unmatched. The CDR3 DNA reads as TGTGCCAGCTCTCCTCCCCGCAGCGGGGCCTACGAGCAGTACTTC. This gives the protein CASSPPRSGAYEQYF.

The chain couples TRBV2 to TRBJ2-1; D may be TRBD2 (5 bases). The CDR3 length is 12 residues. Germline V gives CDR1 SNHLY, CDR2 FYNNEI. Trimming took 3 bases from V and 16 from J, leaving 16 bases between them. The CDR3 loop reads CASSELTIPSFF. In DNA form, the CDR3 reads TGTGCCAGCAGTGAGCTGACTATTCCTAGCTTCTTC.

The chain is built from TRBV6-5 and TRBJ1-1; possible D gene TRBD1, 6 bases. V was shortened by 0 bases and J by 6 bases, with 11 bases between the two germline ends. CDR1 MNHEY and CDR2 SVGAGI come from the germline V gene. The CDR3 covers 14 residues. CDR3 residues: CASSYSGGHPEAFF. The CDR3 nucleotides read TGTGCCAGCAGTTACTCGGGGGGGCACCCTGAAGCTTTCTTT.

This chain links TRBV7-8 with TRBJ1-4, with 8 bases aligning to TRBD1. This CDR3 region has 22 residues. Trimming cost V 0 bases and J 1 base; bases outside gene matches: 19. Germline V gene data show CDR1 as SGHVS and CDR2 as FQNEAQ. The CDR3 nucleotides are TGTGCCAGCAGCTTAGCGCACTACCGGACAGGGCCGGTGTACTTAACTAATGAAAAACTGTTTTTT. Translating it yields CASSLAHYRTGPVYLTNEKLFF. Complete variable domain (other parts from reference TRBV7-8 and TRBJ1-4): GAGVSQSPRYKVAKRGQDVALRCDPISGHVSLFWYQQALGQGPEFLTYFQNEAQLDKSGLPSDRFFAERPEGSVSTLKIQRTQQEDSAVYLCASSLAHYRTGPVYLTNEKLFFGSGTQLSVL.

This clone was counted once. The V and J genes are TRBV28 and TRBJ1-4, with a possible D match to TRBD1 (6 bases). This CDR3 comprises 14 residues. Trimming removed 3 bases at V and 8 bases at J, with 13 bases between. Germline values: CDR1 MDHEN, CDR2 SYDVKM. The CDR3, as DNA: TGTGCCAGCAGTTTGCTACAGGGAAGAGAAAAACTGTTTTTT. This translates into CASSLLQGREKLFF.

The chain uses TRBV27 and TRBJ2-7; 10 bases are a match to TRBD1. Germline CDR1 reads MNHEY; CDR2 reads SMNVEV (reference sequence). This CDR3 is 19 amino acids long. Trimming took 5 bases from V and 3 from J; bases not matched to a gene: 19. CDR3 bases: TGTGCCAGCAGTCCAAACGGTTCGGACCGGGGACAGGGGCTCTACGAGCAGTACTTC. This gives the protein CASSPNGSDRGQGLYEQYF.

The chain has TRBV7-2 and TRBJ1-3; D might be TRBD1 (5 bases). Germline V gives CDR1 SGHTA, CDR2 FQGNSA. With 6 bases removed from V and 0 bases from J, the gap between germline ends came to 12 bases. CDR3 length: 15 residues. The CDR3 sequence is CASSFRQISGNTIYF. Written as DNA, the CDR3 is TGTGCCAGCAGTTTTAGACAGATCTCTGGAAACACCATATATTTT.

This rearrangement joins TRBV28 to TRBJ2-4, with D possibly TRBD2 on 6 matching bases. The V gene's germline CDR1 is MDHEN and CDR2 SYDVKM. Trimming cost V 7 bases and J 0 bases, with 13 bases left between them. The CDR3 contains 15 residues. In DNA form, the CDR3 reads TGTGCCAGCACCAAGGGACTGTTAGCCAAAAACATTCAGTACTTC. Protein product: CASTKGLLAKNIQYF.

The count of this clone is one. This chain connects TRBV11-2 to TRBJ1-5; 7 positions match TRBD1. CDR3 size: 13 residues. The germline V gene encodes CDR1 SGHAT and CDR2 FQNNGV. V dropped 6 bases and J dropped 5; count of bases not matched to a gene: 4. The CDR3 spells CASSYTGDQPQHF. DNA for the CDR3: TGTGCCAGCAGTTACACAGGGGATCAGCCCCAGCATTTT.

The V and J genes are TRBV4-1 and TRBJ2-3, with a tentative D call TRBD1 (6 bases). The germline gives CDR1 MGHRA, CDR2 YSYEKL. The ends were cut back, 6 bases at V and 0 bases at J, with 13 bases in the middle. The CDR3 runs 15 residues. In nucleotides, the CDR3 is TGCGCCAGCAGGCAGACAGGACTTAGCACAGATACGCAGTATTTT. Translated: CASRQTGLSTDTQYF.

The J gene is TRBJ2-3, the V gene TRBV5-6, with a tentative D call TRBD1 (6 bases). Per the germline V gene, CDR1 is SGHDT and CDR2 is YYEEEE. Trimming stripped 2 bases from V and 2 bases from J, with 21 bases between. CDR3 size: 18 residues. CDR3 residues: CASSFPDRGGETTDTQYF. CDR3 DNA: TGTGCCAGCAGCTTTCCCGATAGAGGGGGAGAAACCACAGATACGCAGTATTTT.

The gene calls are TRBV5-1 and TRBJ1-1; 8 bases are shared with TRBD1. Germline loops: CDR1 SGHRS, CDR2 YFSETQ. V dropped 1 base and J dropped 5; count of bases not matched to a gene: 4. The CDR3 covers 14 residues. The CDR3 spells CASSLSTGGTEAFF. In nucleotides, the CDR3 is TGCGCCAGCAGCTTGTCAACAGGGGGGACTGAAGCTTTCTTT.

This rearrangement joins TRBV3-1 (or the pseudogene TRBV3-2) to TRBJ2-4, with 7 bases identical to TRBD2. The CDR3 contains 15 residues. Trimming removed 0 bases from V and 8 bases from J; junction bases left unmatched: 7. Germline-derived CDR1 and CDR2 are LGHDT and YNNKEL (reference sequence). CDR3 in DNA: TGTGCCAGCAGCCAAGATCTGGAGGGAGGGGACATTCAGTACTTC. This translates into CASSQDLEGGDIQYF.

This clone showed up just a few times. The V gene is TRBV28, the J gene TRBJ1-6; no reliable D call. Germline V CDR1 and CDR2: MDHEN, SYDVKM. Trimming removed 3 bases at V and 7 bases at J, with 10 bases between. This CDR3 is built from 14 residues. CDR3 DNA sequence: TGTGCCAGCAGTTTTTTTGACACCAATTCACCCCTCCACTTT. Translating gives CASSFFDTNSPLHF.

The chain carries TRBV5-1 and TRBJ2-7; no clear D gene. The length of the CDR3 is 14 residues. The germline V and J ends were trimmed by 4 bases and 0 bases, with 11 bases remaining between them. Germline V CDR1 and CDR2: SGHRS, YFSETQ. The CDR3: CASSPTTGSYEQYF. For the CDR3, the DNA is TGCGCCAGCAGCCCCACGACTGGCTCCTACGAGCAGTACTTC.

V is TRBV4-1 and J is TRBJ1-5; TRBD1 matches at 8 bases. The CDR3 is 16 amino acids. The J segment lost 2 bases and the V segment lost 4 bases, leaving 7 bases of the junction unmatched. Germline CDR1 is MGHRA and CDR2 is YSYEKL. CDR3 DNA sequence: TGCGCCAGCAGCCGCCTCCTGACAGGGGGCAATCAGCCCCAGCATTTT. This gives the protein CASSRLLTGGNQPQHF.

The J gene is TRBJ2-1, the V gene TRBV27, with D possibly being TRBD2 (6 bases). Germline lookup yields CDR1 MNHEY and CDR2 SMNVEV (reference sequence). The length of the CDR3 is 14 residues. The V end was cut by 1 base, the J end by 7 bases, with 11 bases between. The DNA for the CDR3 is TGTGCCAGCAGTTTATTTGTCGCGGGAAATGAGCAGTTCTTC. Its translation is CASSLFVAGNEQFF.

The chain carries TRBV11-3 and TRBJ1-2; D gene ambiguous. Between the trimmed V and J ends, which lost 7 bases and 6 bases, there was a span of 15 bases. CDR1 is SGHNT, CDR2 YENEEA, per germline. The CDR3 extends over 13 amino acids. The CDR3 region has the DNA TGTGCCAGCATCCTGGGCCCCTCCCATGGCTACACCTTC. Protein product: CASILGPSHGYTF. Based on the CDR3 plus reference TRBV11-3 and TRBJ1-2, the full variable domain is EAGVVQSPRYKIIEKKQPVAFWCNPISGHNTLYWYLQNLGQGPELLIRYENEEAVDDSQLPKDRFSAERLKGVDSTLKIQPAELGDSAVYLCASILGPSHGYTFGSGTRLTVV.

The DNA of the CDR3 is TGTGCCAGCAGCCCCCCCGCGGGAGGGGGTGGAAGGGAGCAGTTCTTC. This codes for CASSPPAGGGGREQFF. The chain employs TRBV7-9 and TRBJ2-1; 9 bases are a match to TRBD2. The junction had 15 bases not matched to a gene; V was cut back by 5 bases and J by 10 bases. The CDR3 contains 16 residues. CDR1 and CDR2 from the germline V gene are SEHNR and FQNEAQ (reference sequence).

CDR3 loop: CASSEDGNYGYTF. The CDR3 bases are TGTGCCAGTAGTGAAGACGGGAACTATGGCTACACCTTC. The J gene is TRBJ1-2, the V gene TRBV19; D uncertain. The length of the CDR3 is 13 residues. Germline V lookup: CDR1 LNHDA, CDR2 SQIVND (reference sequence). V dropped 5 bases and J dropped 2 bases, with 9 bases sitting between them.

The rearrangement joins TRBV19 to TRBJ2-7; 10 positions agree with TRBD1. Per the germline V gene, CDR1 is LNHDA and CDR2 is SQIVND (reference sequence). V lost 3 bases and J lost 1; bases outside the gene matches: 6. CDR3 length: 16 residues. The CDR3 DNA reads as TGTGCCAGTAGTATGCGAGGGACAGGGGCTTCCTACGAGCAGTACTTC. Residues: CASSMRGTGASYEQYF.